The rows below give T cell receptor beta chains drawn from one sample of a study of post-analysis software for immune sequencing data. TCRdb reprocessed the PCR reads via MiXCR and lists one record per CDR3 protein. The repertoire has approximately 730,000 distinct CDR3 sequences, roughly 29% of them found once; the top ten carry roughly 0.53%. Sequencing input: blood. The source is a girl between 10 and 17 years old with multiple sclerosis. Each CDR3 is given without its conserved first and last residue. The order of the fields is V gene, J gene, CDR3 protein.

TRBV6-5,TRBJ1-2,ASIRGPGDGYT
TRBV7-2,TRBJ2-7,ASSLGMVYEQY
TRBV7-2,TRBJ2-2,ASSITSGGAGELF
TRBV11-2,TRBJ2-7,ASSSDSGGTSYEQY
TRBV27,TRBJ2-1,ASSLSGGGPYNEQF
TRBV7-2,TRBJ2-1,ASSFASDEQF
TRBV29-1,TRBJ1-5,SVAVGQGLGQPQH
TRBV4-2,TRBJ2-2,ASSTSGGAPGELF
TRBV5-1,TRBJ1-1,ASSLVVQSEAF
TRBV7-2,TRBJ2-3,ASSLIGTDTQY
TRBV7-2,TRBJ2-5,ASSLGTAEQY
TRBV7-2,TRBJ1-1,ASSLALVGNSEAF
TRBV5-1,TRBJ2-2,ASSPRPAGELF
TRBV6-6,TRBJ2-5,ASSYSKQGQETQY
TRBV7-8,TRBJ2-2,ASSTWTSDLKELF
TRBV6-5,TRBJ2-1,ASSSGRRNEQF
TRBV5-1,TRBJ2-3,ASSLVSSEGGTDTQY
TRBV6-6,TRBJ2-1,ASSYTGPNYNEQF
TRBV29-1,TRBJ2-1,SVERQGAYNEQF
TRBV6-4,TRBJ1-1,ASSKTQNTEAF
TRBV28,TRBJ2-5,ASRTIGRDQETQY
TRBV4-3,TRBJ2-2,ASSLTLSRGLASLAGELF
TRBV9,TRBJ2-1,ASSVYSNEQF
TRBV6-5,TRBJ1-2,ASRPQGRPGGGYT
TRBV4-1,TRBJ2-1,ASSQDRVAGPSYNEQF
TRBV5-5,TRBJ2-6,ASSPAAGVGSGANVLT
TRBV3-1,TRBJ1-6,ASSQGRGGNSPLH
TRBV20-1,.,SAAPTSGSAEQY
TRBV4-3,TRBJ2-1,ASSQTRTHRDIAGVAYNEQF
TRBV6-2/TRBV6-3,TRBJ2-7,ASKRGYEQY
TRBV5-8,TRBJ1-2,ASSWGLGVGYGCT
TRBV29-1,TRBJ2-2,SVGSRLNTGERF
TRBV7-9,TRBJ2-1,ASSFSAAYNEQF
TRBV29-1,TRBJ2-1,SAMGAGVMYEQF
TRBV4-3,TRBJ2-7,ASSPSLGREGRDEQY
TRBV27,TRBJ1-4,ASSLQGRSNEKLF
TRBV9,TRBJ2-7,ASSSRTSGRLNEQY
TRBV5-1,TRBJ2-3,ASSSDRGVQDTQY
TRBV20-1,TRBJ2-3,SAHRGGDTQY
TRBV6-5,TRBJ2-1,ASSPIQGAVNEQF
TRBV3-1,TRBJ2-7,ASSWGRQSYEQY
TRBV6-6,TRBJ2-3,ASRTSGGPTDTQY
TRBV7-2,TRBJ2-5,ASSFSRWGETQY
TRBV12-3/TRBV12-4,TRBJ2-5,ASSPNRDRFQETQY
TRBV4-3,TRBJ2-6,ASSHSSSGANVLT
TRBV3-1,TRBJ1-2,TSSQDLQHSTT
TRBV27,TRBJ2-7,ASRGLGGVGGGDNEQY
TRBV20-1,TRBJ2-1,SARASGEQF
TRBV7-9,TRBJ1-4,ASSRTGSNEKLF
TRBV29-1,TRBJ2-7,SVEGPGSNEQY
TRBV9,TRBJ2-1,ASSVAGGSTYNEQF
TRBV25-1,TRBJ2-4,ASSEFRPGVSKNIQY